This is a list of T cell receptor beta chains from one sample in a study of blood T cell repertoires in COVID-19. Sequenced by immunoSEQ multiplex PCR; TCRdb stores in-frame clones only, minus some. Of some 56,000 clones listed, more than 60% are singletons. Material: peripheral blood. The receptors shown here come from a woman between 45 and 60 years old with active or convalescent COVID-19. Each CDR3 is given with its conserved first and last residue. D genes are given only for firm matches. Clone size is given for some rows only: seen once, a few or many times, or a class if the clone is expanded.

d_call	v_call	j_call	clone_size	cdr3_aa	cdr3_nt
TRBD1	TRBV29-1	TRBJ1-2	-	CSVVAGGSGYTF	TGCAGCGTTGTCGCAGGGGGCTCTGGCTACACCTTC
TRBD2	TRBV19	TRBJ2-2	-	CASAGDPNTGELFF	TGTGCCAGTGCGGGGGACCCCAACACCGGGGAGCTGTTTTTT
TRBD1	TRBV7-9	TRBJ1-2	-	CASSLGPRGVGYTF	TGTGCCAGCAGCTTAGGCCCCAGGGGGGTTGGCTACACCTTC
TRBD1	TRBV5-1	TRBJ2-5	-	CASSYDRGGQETQYF	TGCGCCAGCAGCTACGACAGGGGCGGACAAGAGACCCAGTACTTC
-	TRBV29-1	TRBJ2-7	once	CSVEGGQFKQYF	TGCAGCGTTGAGGGGGGACAGTTCAAGCAGTACTTC
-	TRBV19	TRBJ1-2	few	CASSIGRAIGYTF	TGTGCCAGTAGTATCGGGAGGGCGATTGGCTACACCTTC
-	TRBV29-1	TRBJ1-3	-	CSVVAPSRNTIYF	TGCAGCGTTGTTGCGCCTAGTCGGAACACCATATATTTT
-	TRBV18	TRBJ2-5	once	CASSPTAVVQETQYF	TGTGCCAGCTCACCAACAGCGGTAGTCCAAGAGACCCAGTACTTC
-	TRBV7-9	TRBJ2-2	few	CASSFTSYKRRGAGELFF	TGTGCCAGCAGCTTTACGTCATATAAACGGAGGGGCGCCGGGGAGCTGTTTTTT
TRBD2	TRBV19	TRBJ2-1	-	CASSSGRDYNEQFF	TGTGCCAGTAGTAGCGGGAGGGACTACAATGAGCAGTTCTTC
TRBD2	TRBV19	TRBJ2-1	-	CASSMGLASGQFF	TGTGCCAGTAGTATGGGACTAGCCAGTGGGCAGTTCTTC
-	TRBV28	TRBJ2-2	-	CASSSQVHTGELFF	TGTGCCAGCAGTTCCCAGGTTCACACCGGGGAGCTGTTTTTT
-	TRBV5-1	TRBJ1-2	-	CASRYQYEGYTF	TGCGCCAGCAGGTACCAGTACGAAGGCTACACCTTC
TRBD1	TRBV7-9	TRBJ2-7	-	CASSPPYRGKTYEQYF	TGTGCCAGCAGCCCCCCATACAGGGGGAAGACCTACGAGCAGTACTTC
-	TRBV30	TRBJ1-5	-	CAWSGQYNQPQHF	TGTGCCTGGAGTGGACAGTACAATCAGCCCCAGCATTTT
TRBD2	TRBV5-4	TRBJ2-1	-	CASSKGTSGRASWYNEQFF	TGTGCCAGCAGTAAGGGGACTAGCGGGAGGGCCAGTTGGTACAATGAGCAGTTCTTC
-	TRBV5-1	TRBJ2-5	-	CASSYGGQETQYF	TGCGCCAGCAGCTACGGCGGCCAAGAGACCCAGTACTTC
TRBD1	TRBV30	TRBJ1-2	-	CAHTPPGQGPIYGYTF	TGTGCCCACACCCCCCCGGGACAGGGACCCATCTATGGCTACACCTTC
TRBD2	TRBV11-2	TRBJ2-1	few	CASSLRLAGIYNEQFF	TGTGCCAGCAGCTTACGGCTAGCGGGGATCTACAATGAGCAGTTCTTC
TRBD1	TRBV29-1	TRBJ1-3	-	CSVEDQNRGGNTIYF	TGCAGCGTTGAAGATCAGAACAGGGGTGGAAACACCATATATTTT
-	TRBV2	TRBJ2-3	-	CASSTESTDTQYF	TGTGCCAGTTCGACAGAATCGACAGATACGCAGTATTTT
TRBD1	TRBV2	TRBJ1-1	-	CASSDSNRGAFF	TGTGCCAGCAGTGATTCTAACAGGGGAGCTTTCTTT
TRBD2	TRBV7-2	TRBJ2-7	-	CASSRTQREATYEQYF	TGTGCCAGCAGCCGCACCCAGCGGGAGGCTACCTACGAGCAGTACTTC
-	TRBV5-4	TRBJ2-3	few	CASSPFSTDTQYF	TGTGCCAGCAGCCCGTTTTCCACAGATACGCAGTATTTT
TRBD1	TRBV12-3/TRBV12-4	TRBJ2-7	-	CASSRTGYDEQYF	TGTGCCAGCAGTAGGACAGGGTACGACGAGCAGTACTTC
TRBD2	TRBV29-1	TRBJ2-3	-	CSGQTSGRGTDTQYF	TGCAGCGGCCAAACTAGCGGGAGAGGAACAGATACGCAGTATTTT
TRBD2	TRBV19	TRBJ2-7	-	CATSPGTSGGYEQYF	TGTGCCACATCCCCCGGGACTAGCGGGGGATACGAGCAGTACTTC
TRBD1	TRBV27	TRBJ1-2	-	CASSAPGQGNYGYTF	TGTGCCAGCAGTGCCCCCGGACAGGGTAACTATGGCTACACCTTC
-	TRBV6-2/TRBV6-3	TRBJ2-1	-	CASSKRGTEYNEQFF	TGTGCCAGCAGCAAACGGGGGACGGAGTACAATGAGCAGTTCTTC
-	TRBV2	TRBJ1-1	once	CASSERDLFANTEAFF	TGTGCCAGCAGTGAGAGGGATCTTTTTGCGAACACTGAAGCTTTCTTT
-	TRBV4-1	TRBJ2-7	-	CASSQETGYEQYF	TGCGCCAGCAGCCAAGAGACGGGATACGAGCAGTACTTC
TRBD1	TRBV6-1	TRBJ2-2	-	CASSEWAIQGANGELFF	TGTGCCAGCAGTGAATGGGCGATACAGGGGGCTAACGGGGAGCTGTTTTTT
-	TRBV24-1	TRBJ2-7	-	CATSDSHHYEQYF	TGTGCCACCAGTGATTCACACCACTACGAGCAGTACTTC
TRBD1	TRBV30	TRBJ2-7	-	CAWSMGQGNYEQYF	TGTGCCTGGAGTATGGGACAGGGGAACTACGAGCAGTACTTC
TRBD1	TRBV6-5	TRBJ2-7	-	CASSSRDRLNEQYF	TGTGCCAGCAGTTCCCGGGACAGGCTAAACGAGCAGTACTTC
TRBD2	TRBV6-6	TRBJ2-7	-	CASSHRKLAGYYEQYF	TGTGCCAGCAGCCACCGGAAGCTAGCGGGATACTACGAGCAGTACTTC
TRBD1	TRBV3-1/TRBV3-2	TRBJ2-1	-	CASSHFRDRSYNEQFF	TGTGCCAGCAGCCATTTCCGGGACAGGTCCTACAATGAGCAGTTCTTC
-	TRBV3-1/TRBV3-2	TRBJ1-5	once	CASSQAGVPNQPQHF	TGTGCCAGCAGCCAAGCAGGGGTGCCCAATCAGCCCCAGCATTTT
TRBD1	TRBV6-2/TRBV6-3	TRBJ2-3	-	CASSSPTGFSTDTQYF	TGTGCCAGCAGTTCCCCGACAGGGTTCAGCACAGATACGCAGTATTTT
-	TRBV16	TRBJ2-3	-	CASSPTDSSSTDTQYF	TGTGCCAGCAGCCCAACCGACAGTTCTAGCACAGATACGCAGTATTTT
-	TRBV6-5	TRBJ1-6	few	CASSYLGRQDSPLHF	TGTGCCAGCAGTTATCTAGGGAGGCAGGATTCACCCCTCCACTTT
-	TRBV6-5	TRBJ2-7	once	CASSLSETNSYEQYF	TGTGCCAGCAGTCTATCCGAGACTAACTCCTACGAGCAGTACTTC